The 9 T cell receptor beta chains listed next were all sequenced from one sample in a study of OX40 agonist ivuxolimab in advanced cancers. Libraries were constructed by the immunoSEQ multiplex PCR assay. Held by TCRdb, this immuneACCESS table contains in-frame sequences only and omits some clones. Under half of the omission traces to an unresolved V gene where checked; the cause of the rest is unknown. The table for this sample lists around 84,000 clones; approximately 84% of them were counted only once. Roughly 7.3% of the sample comes from the top ten. The material sequenced was CD4+ or CD8+ T cells sorted from blood, taken in a trial of the OX40 agonist ivuxolimab. These receptors originate from an adult with an advanced solid tumor such as melanoma, head and neck, liver or kidney cancer.

The rearrangement joins TRBV19 to TRBJ1-1; 10 positions match TRBD1. This CDR3 is 15 amino acids long. The V gene's germline CDR1 is LNHDA and CDR2 SQIVND (reference sequence). V was clipped by 5 bases and J by 4 bases; unmatched bases: 7. CDR3 nucleotide sequence: TGTGCCAGTAGTGACCCCGGGACAGGGGCCACTGAAGCTTTCTTT. Encoded protein: CASSDPGTGATEAFF.

The chain links TRBV13 to TRBJ2-5; 9 nucleotides agree with TRBD2. J lost 0 bases, V lost 4 bases, and 6 bases had no gene match. Per germline, CDR1 PRHDT and CDR2 FYEKMQ (reference sequence). This CDR3 contains 16 residues. Here the CDR3 reads CASSSSSGVNQETQYF. As DNA, the CDR3 is TGTGCCAGCAGCTCATCTAGCGGGGTTAACCAAGAGACCCAGTACTTC.

The J gene is TRBJ2-6, the V gene TRBV5-5, with D tentatively TRBD1 (5 bases). The ends were cut back, 0 bases at V and 2 bases at J, with 6 bases in the middle. The CDR3 sequence is 15 residues long. Germline V gene data show CDR1 as SGHKS and CDR2 as YYEKEE (reference sequence). The CDR3: CASSLGRAGANVLTF. CDR3 DNA sequence: TGTGCCAGCAGCTTGGGCAGGGCTGGGGCCAACGTCCTGACTTTC.

This chain links TRBV21-1 with TRBJ2-7; TRBD2 was called by the table and not checked on the DNA. TRBV21-1 is labeled a pseudogene. This CDR3 spans 14 amino acids. The CDR3: CASSRSLEAYEQYF. As DNA, the CDR3 is TGTGCCAGCAGCAGATCCCTAGAGGCTTACGAGCAGTACTTC.

The chain has TRBV18 and TRBJ2-2; D possibly corresponds to TRBD1 (6 bases). The V and J ends lost 0 bases and 5 bases respectively, with 16 bases between them. The CDR3 is made up of 17 amino acids. Germline CDR1 KGHSH, CDR2 LQKENI. The chain's CDR3 is CASSPPANPTGTGELFF. The CDR3 nucleotides are TGTGCCAGCTCACCACCGGCCAATCCAACAGGGACCGGGGAGCTGTTTTTT.

V is TRBV30 and J is TRBJ2-2, with D unclear. The CDR3 length is 14 residues. CDR1 and CDR2 from the germline V gene are GTSNPN and SVGIG (reference sequence). V was shortened by 1 base and J by 1 base, with 7 bases between the two germline ends. CDR3 region: CAWSGHMNTGELFF. Here the CDR3 DNA reads TGTGCCTGGAGTGGGCACATGAACACCGGGGAGCTGTTTTTT.

The chain has TRBV5-6 and TRBJ2-7; D unclear. Germline CDR1 is SGHDT and CDR2 is YYEEEE. V lost 5 bases to trimming and J lost 2 bases, with 17 bases between them. The CDR3 spans 15 residues. The CDR3 reads CASSSITGETYEQYF. The CDR3 DNA sequence: TGTGCCAGCAGTTCGATAACGGGTGAGACCTACGAGCAGTACTTC.

The chain carries TRBV13 and TRBJ1-4; D uncertain. This CDR3 comprises 15 residues. V lost 5 bases, J lost 2 bases, and 12 bases lay in between. CDR1 is PRHDT and CDR2 is FYEKMQ in the germline V gene (reference sequence). CDR3 region: CASSLRTSTNEKLFF. Written as DNA, the CDR3 is TGTGCCAGCAGCCTTCGGACCAGTACTAATGAAAAACTGTTTTTT.

A few counts support this clone. This chain links TRBV7-9 with TRBJ1-2; D is possibly TRBD1 (5 bases). The germline V and J ends were trimmed by 0 bases and 4 bases, with 9 bases remaining between them. CDR3 size: 14 residues. The germline CDR1 and CDR2 sequences are SEHNR and FQNEAQ (reference sequence). The CDR3 protein is CASSLAGQGYGYTF. The CDR3 DNA reads TGTGCCAGCAGCTTAGCGGGGCAGGGCTATGGCTACACCTTC.